What follows are 20 T cell receptor beta chains derived from one specimen sequenced in a study of blood T cell repertoires in COVID-19. TCRdb keeps only in-frame clones here, not all; method: immunoSEQ multiplex PCR. The sample has under 150,000 clones, 84% seen once. The sample comprised PBMCs or T cells enriched from blood (not recorded which). The receptors come from a man between 35 and 55 years old with acute COVID-19.

The chain joins TRBV9 to TRBJ2-1; a possible D gene is TRBD1 (6 bases). The CDR3 covers 15 residues. Trimming left V 3 bases short and J 0 bases short, with 10 bases between. The germline V gene has CDR1 SGDLS and CDR2 YYNGEE. CDR3 loop: CASSAQGSSYNEQFF. The CDR3 DNA reads as TGTGCCAGCAGCGCGCAGGGGAGCTCCTACAATGAGCAGTTCTTC.

V gene TRBV6-5 combines with J gene TRBJ2-2; D call uncertain. Trimming pared 0 bases from V and 7 bases from J, leaving 9 bases between. The CDR3 contains 14 residues. The germline CDR1 and CDR2 sequences are MNHEY and SVGAGI. CDR3 DNA: TGTGCCAGCAGTTACTCACGTCTCAGCGGGGAGCTGTTTTTT. Its protein is CASSYSRLSGELFF.

This chain uses TRBV5-4 with TRBJ2-2, with 10 nucleotides matching TRBD2. The CDR3 contains 16 residues. The trim removed 6 bases at V and 3 bases at J, leaving 8 bases unmatched. Germline lookup yields CDR1 SGHNT and CDR2 YYREEE (reference sequence). The CDR3 loop reads CASTSGGSWDTGELFF. In DNA, the CDR3 is TGTGCCAGCACTAGCGGGGGATCGTGGGACACCGGGGAGCTGTTTTTT.

The rearrangement joins TRBV11-2 to TRBJ2-7; 8 nucleotides line up with TRBD1. Germline CDR1 is SGHAT and CDR2 is FQNNGV. The CDR3 is 16 amino acids. J was trimmed by 4 bases and V by 1 base; bases with no gene match: 9. The DNA for the CDR3 is TGTGCCAGCAGCTTAGTCCCCAGGAGACAGGGGTACGAGCAGTACTTC. Its protein is CASSLVPRRQGYEQYF.

V usage is TRBV19 and J usage is TRBJ2-5, with a weak D call TRBD1 (6 bases). The CDR3 is 16 amino acids. Germline V gene data show CDR1 as LNHDA and CDR2 as SQIVND (reference sequence). Trimming left V 3 bases short and J 4 bases short, with 18 bases between. CDR3 sequence: CASSILTGPSTETQYF. As DNA, the CDR3 is TGTGCCAGTAGTATTTTGACAGGCCCCTCGACAGAGACCCAGTACTTC.

The chain carries TRBV28 and TRBJ2-5, with D perhaps TRBD2 (6 bases). Germline lookup yields CDR1 MDHEN and CDR2 SYDVKM. CDR3 size: 15 residues. The V end was cut by 7 bases, the J end by 3 bases, with 18 bases between. The DNA of the CDR3 is TGTGCCAGCACCGCCTGGGGGGTGCGGAAAGAGACCCAGTACTTC. Its translation: CASTAWGVRKETQYF.

The gene calls are TRBV4-1 and TRBJ2-2, with 7 nucleotides matching TRBD1. The germline gives CDR1 MGHRA, CDR2 YSYEKL. The CDR3 loop spans 18 amino acids. V was pared by 2 bases and J by 1 base, with 10 bases of the junction left unmatched. The DNA for the CDR3 is TGCGCCAGCAGCCAATTTAGAGGGGGCGCTTGGAACACCGGGGAGCTGTTTTTT. Translation gives CASSQFRGGAWNTGELFF.

The V and J genes are TRBV11-2 and TRBJ2-7, with D perhaps matching TRBD2 (6 bases). With 5 bases removed from V and 3 bases from J, the gap between germline ends came to 20 bases. Per germline, CDR1 SGHAT and CDR2 FQNNGV. This CDR3 is built from 16 residues. The CDR3: CASSPGGRLGSYEQYF. The CDR3 DNA follows: TGTGCCAGCAGCCCAGGAGGGCGTTTGGGGAGCTACGAGCAGTACTTC. The full variable domain, rest sourced from reference TRBV11-2 and TRBJ2-7, is EAGVAQSPRYKIIEKRQSVAFWCNPISGHATLYWYQQILGQGPKLLIQFQNNGVVDDSQLPKDRFSAERLKGVDSTLKIQPAKLEDSAVYLCASSPGGRLGSYEQYFGPGTRLTVT.

The chain's CDR3 is CASSPRQGRLDGYTF. Written as DNA, the CDR3 is TGTGCCAGCAGCCCGCGACAGGGTCGCTTGGATGGCTACACCTTC. The V gene is TRBV7-2, the J gene TRBJ1-2, with 7 bases identical to TRBD1. V lost 5 bases and J lost 6; bases outside the gene matches: 12. CDR3 length: 15 amino acids. The germline V gene has CDR1 SGHTA and CDR2 FQGNSA.

In DNA, the CDR3 is TGTGCCAGCAGGGGGGGACAGCGAAACACAGATACGCAGTATTTT. This codes for CASRGGQRNTDTQYF. The chain recombines TRBV28 with TRBJ2-3; tentatively, D is TRBD1 (7 bases). V was shortened by 6 bases and J by 2 bases, with 15 bases between the two germline ends. CDR3 length equals 15 residues. CDR1 is MDHEN, CDR2 SYDVKM, per germline.

The chain combines TRBV27 with TRBJ2-7; 11 bases agree with TRBD1. CDR3 size: 15 residues. V shed 0 bases and J 5 bases; nucleotides not matched to a gene: 3. The germline gives CDR1 MNHEY, CDR2 SMNVEV (reference sequence). The CDR3 loop reads CASSLSWGQGDEQYF. The CDR3 DNA reads TGTGCCAGCAGTTTATCGTGGGGACAGGGGGACGAGCAGTACTTC.

This clone appeared a few times. The V gene is TRBV14, the J gene TRBJ2-1, with D hard to call. Germline V gives CDR1 SGHDN, CDR2 FVKESK. CDR3 length: 15 amino acids. Trimming stripped 0 bases from V and 4 bases from J, with 10 bases between. The DNA of the CDR3 is TGTGCCAGCAGCCAAGAACTAACAATATACAATGAGCAGTTCTTC. Its translation: CASSQELTIYNEQFF.

This clone has only one observation. The V and J genes are TRBV4-1 and TRBJ1-1, with TRBD1 identical over 7 bases. J gave up 0 bases and V 4 bases, and 8 bases lay outside the gene matches. CDR3 length: 16 amino acids. Germline CDR1 and CDR2: MGHRA and YSYEKL. The CDR3 coding sequence is TGCGCCAGCAGCCCCCAGGGGGGTACTATGAACACTGAAGCTTTCTTT. It is translated as CASSPQGGTMNTEAFF.

The J gene is TRBJ2-2, the V gene TRBV25-1; 7 positions agree with TRBD2. CDR1 and CDR2 from the germline V gene are MGHDK and SYGVNS. V shed 3 bases, J shed 5 bases, and the junction held 0 bases outside the gene matches. The CDR3 extends over 13 amino acids. In DNA, the CDR3 is TGTGCCAGCAGTGATAGCGGGACCGGGGAGCTGTTTTTT. Residues: CASSDSGTGELFF.

The gene calls are TRBV10-1 and TRBJ2-7, with 8 bases lining up with TRBD2. With 0 bases clipped from V and 1 base from J, the junction kept 8 bases outside the gene matches. Germline assignment: CDR1 WNHNN and CDR2 SYGVQD (reference sequence). This CDR3 has 17 residues. The CDR3 loop is CASSESGQGLESYEQYF. CDR3 in DNA: TGCGCCAGCAGTGAGTCTGGGCAGGGACTAGAATCCTACGAGCAGTACTTC.

V usage is TRBV28 and J usage is TRBJ2-2, with D possibly TRBD1 on 6 matching bases. Trimming pared 3 bases from V and 2 bases from J, leaving 13 bases between. The CDR3 length is 16 residues. In germline, CDR1 is MDHEN, CDR2 SYDVKM. This chain's CDR3 is CASSFIRRGNTGELFF. CDR3 in DNA: TGTGCCAGCAGTTTCATTCGCAGGGGAAACACCGGGGAGCTGTTTTTT. Filled out from reference TRBV28 and TRBJ2-2, the complete variable domain reads DVKVTQSSRYLVKRTGEKVFLECVQDMDHENMFWYRQDPGLGLRLIYFSYDVKMKEKGDIPEGYSVSREKKERFSLILESASTNQTSMYLCASSFIRRGNTGELFFGEGSRLTVL.

V gene TRBV12-3 or TRBV12-4 combines with J gene TRBJ1-4, with D possibly TRBD1 on 6 matching bases. The CDR3 consists of 13 residues. V lost 6 bases, J lost 5 bases, and 10 bases lay in between. CDR3 bases: TGTGCCAGCAGACGGGACACCAATGAAAAACTGTTTTTT. Translating gives CASRRDTNEKLFF.

V and J are TRBV7-2 and TRBJ2-1, with D tentatively TRBD1 (6 bases). V lost 5 bases and J 10 bases, leaving 21 bases between the germline ends. From germline, CDR1 is SGHTA and CDR2 FQGNSA. The CDR3 consists of 15 residues. The CDR3 DNA sequence: TGTGCCAGCAGCAAAGACACTACAGGGTTGCGGGAGCAGTTCTTC. This translates into CASSKDTTGLREQFF. The variable domain in full, with the rest retrieved from reference TRBV7-2 and TRBJ2-1, is GAGVSQSPSNKVTEKGKDVELRCDPISGHTALYWYRQSLGQGLEFLIYFQGNSAPDKSGLPSDRFSAERTGGSVSTLTIQRTQQEDSAVYLCASSKDTTGLREQFFGPGTRLTVL.

DNA of the CDR3: TGTGCCAGCTCACCAGGGGGGGAGCAGTACTTC. Protein: CASSPGGEQYF. The J gene is TRBJ2-7, the V gene TRBV18; perhaps TRBD2 as D (6 bases). The CDR3 extends over 11 amino acids. Germline assignment: CDR1 KGHSH and CDR2 LQKENI. V lost 2 bases and J lost 7, with 6 bases in between.

This clone showed up just a few times. The J gene is TRBJ1-6, the V gene TRBV7-9; a weak D match, TRBD1 (6 bases). Germline loops: CDR1 SEHNR, CDR2 FQNEAQ (reference sequence). V shed 5 bases and J shed 10 bases, with 18 bases lying between them. This CDR3 contains 15 residues. The CDR3 sequence is CASSPRSDQGSPLHF. The CDR3 DNA reads as TGTGCCAGCAGCCCGAGATCCGATCAGGGGTCACCCCTCCACTTT.